This T cell receptor beta chain was observed in a study of neoadjuvant anti-PD-1 for oral cavity cancer. V was pared by 1 base and J by 5 bases, with 8 bases between. In germline, CDR1 is MNHNS, CDR2 SASEGT. This CDR3 is 13 amino acids long. This clone was detected a few times. Generated by immunoSEQ multiplex PCR, the TCRdb table keeps only in-frame clones and is missing some. The table lists 10,000 to 15,000 clones, over 60% of them singletons. Source: PBMCs, taken before nivolumab (anti-PD-1) treatment. The sequence derives from a person aged 35-80 years with oral cavity squamous cell carcinoma. This sequence joins TRBV6-1 and TRBJ1-2; D is undetermined. DNA of the CDR3: TGTGCCAGCAGTGAAGATCCGACTTATGGCTACACCTTC. This encodes CASSEDPTYGYTF.